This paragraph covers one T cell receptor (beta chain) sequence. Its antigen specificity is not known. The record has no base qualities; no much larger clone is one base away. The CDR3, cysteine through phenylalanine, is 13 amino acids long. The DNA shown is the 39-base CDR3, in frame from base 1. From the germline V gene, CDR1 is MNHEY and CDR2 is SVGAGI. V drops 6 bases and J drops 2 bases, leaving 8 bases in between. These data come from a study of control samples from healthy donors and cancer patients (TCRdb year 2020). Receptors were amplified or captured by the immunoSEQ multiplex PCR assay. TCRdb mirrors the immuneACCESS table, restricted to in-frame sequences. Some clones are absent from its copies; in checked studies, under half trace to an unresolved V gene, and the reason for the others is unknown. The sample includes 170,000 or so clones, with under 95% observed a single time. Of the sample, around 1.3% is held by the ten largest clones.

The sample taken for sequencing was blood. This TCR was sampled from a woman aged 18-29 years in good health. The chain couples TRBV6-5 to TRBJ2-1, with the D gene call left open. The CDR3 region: CASSPNAYNEQFF. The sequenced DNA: TGTGCCAGCAGCCCCAACGCCTACAATGAGCAGTTCTTC.